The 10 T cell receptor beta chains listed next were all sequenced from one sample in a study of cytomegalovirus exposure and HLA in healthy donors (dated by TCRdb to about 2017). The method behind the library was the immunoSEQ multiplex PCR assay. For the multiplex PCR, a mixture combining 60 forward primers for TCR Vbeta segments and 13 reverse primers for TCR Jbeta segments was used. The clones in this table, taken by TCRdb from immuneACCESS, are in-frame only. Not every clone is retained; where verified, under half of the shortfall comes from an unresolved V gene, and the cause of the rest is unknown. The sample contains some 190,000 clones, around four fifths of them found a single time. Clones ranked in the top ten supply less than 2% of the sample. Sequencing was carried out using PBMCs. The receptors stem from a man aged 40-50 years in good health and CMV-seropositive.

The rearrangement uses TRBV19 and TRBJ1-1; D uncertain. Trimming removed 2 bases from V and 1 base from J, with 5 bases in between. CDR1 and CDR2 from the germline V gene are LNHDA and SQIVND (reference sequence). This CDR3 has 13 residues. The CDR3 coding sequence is TGTGCCAGTAGTATAAACACGAACACTGAAGCTTTCTTT. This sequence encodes CASSINTNTEAFF.

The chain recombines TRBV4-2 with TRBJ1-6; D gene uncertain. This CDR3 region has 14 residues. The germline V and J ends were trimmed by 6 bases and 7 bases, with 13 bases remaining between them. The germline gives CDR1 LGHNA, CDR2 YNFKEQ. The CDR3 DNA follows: TGTGCCAGCAGTCGTGACCGACTAAATTCACCCCTCCACTTT. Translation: CASSRDRLNSPLHF.

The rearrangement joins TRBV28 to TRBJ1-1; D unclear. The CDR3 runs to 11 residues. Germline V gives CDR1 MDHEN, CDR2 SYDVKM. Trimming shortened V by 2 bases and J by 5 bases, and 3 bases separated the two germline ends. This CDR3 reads CASSLRTEAFF. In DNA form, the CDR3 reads TGTGCCAGCAGTTTACGGACTGAAGCTTTCTTT.

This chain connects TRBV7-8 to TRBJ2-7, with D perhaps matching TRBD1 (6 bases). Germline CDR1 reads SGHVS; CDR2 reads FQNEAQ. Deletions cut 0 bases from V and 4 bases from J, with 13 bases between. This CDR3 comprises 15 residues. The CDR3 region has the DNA TGTGCCAGCAGCTTAGCGCCTGGGACACCGTACGAGCAGTACTTC. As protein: CASSLAPGTPYEQYF.

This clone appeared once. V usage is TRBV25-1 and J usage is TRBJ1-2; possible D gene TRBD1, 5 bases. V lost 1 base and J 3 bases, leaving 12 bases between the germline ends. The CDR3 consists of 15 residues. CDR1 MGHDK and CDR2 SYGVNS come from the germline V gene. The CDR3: CASSESRGVDYGYTF. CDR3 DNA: TGTGCCAGCAGTGAATCTCGGGGGGTGGACTATGGCTACACCTTC.

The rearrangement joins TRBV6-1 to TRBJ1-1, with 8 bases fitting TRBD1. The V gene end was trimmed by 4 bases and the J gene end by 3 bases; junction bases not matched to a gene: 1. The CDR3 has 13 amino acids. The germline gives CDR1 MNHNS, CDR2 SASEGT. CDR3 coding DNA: TGTGCCAGCAGTGCCAGGGGGCACACTGAAGCTTTCTTT. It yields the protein CASSARGHTEAFF.

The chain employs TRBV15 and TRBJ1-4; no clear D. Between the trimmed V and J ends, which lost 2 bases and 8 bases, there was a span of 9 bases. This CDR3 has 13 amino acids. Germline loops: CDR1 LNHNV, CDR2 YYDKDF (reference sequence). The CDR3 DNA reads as TGTGCCACCAGCAGATCCTACGAGGAAAAACTGTTTTTT. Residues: CATSRSYEEKLFF.

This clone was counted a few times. This CDR3 reads CASSNRFLGASKSDEQYF. CDR3 DNA: TGTGCCAGCAGCAACCGCTTCCTGGGGGCGAGTAAATCCGACGAGCAGTACTTC. The chain uses TRBV7-2 and TRBJ2-7; tentatively, D is TRBD1 (6 bases). The germline gives CDR1 SGHTA, CDR2 FQGNSA. Trimming cost V 5 bases and J 5 bases, with 28 bases left between them. This CDR3 contains 18 residues.

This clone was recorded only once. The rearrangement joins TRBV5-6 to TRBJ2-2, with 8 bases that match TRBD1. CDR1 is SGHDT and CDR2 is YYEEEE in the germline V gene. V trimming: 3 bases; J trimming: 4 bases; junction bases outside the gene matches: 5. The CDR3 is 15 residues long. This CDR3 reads CASSWTGLFTGELFF. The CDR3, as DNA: TGTGCCAGCAGCTGGACAGGGCTTTTCACCGGGGAGCTGTTTTTT.

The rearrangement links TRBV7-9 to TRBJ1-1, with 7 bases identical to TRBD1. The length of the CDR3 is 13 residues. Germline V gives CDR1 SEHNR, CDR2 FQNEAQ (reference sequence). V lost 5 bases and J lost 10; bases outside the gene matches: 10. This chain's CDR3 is CASSRSDREGAFF. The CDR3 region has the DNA TGTGCCAGCAGCCGCTCCGACAGGGAAGGAGCTTTCTTT. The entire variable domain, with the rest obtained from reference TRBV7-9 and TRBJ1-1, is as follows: DTGVSQNPRHKITKRGQNVTFRCDPISEHNRLYWYRQTLGQGPEFLTYFQNEAQLEKSRLLSDRFSAERPKGSFSTLEIQRTEQGDSAMYLCASSRSDREGAFFGQGTRLTVV.